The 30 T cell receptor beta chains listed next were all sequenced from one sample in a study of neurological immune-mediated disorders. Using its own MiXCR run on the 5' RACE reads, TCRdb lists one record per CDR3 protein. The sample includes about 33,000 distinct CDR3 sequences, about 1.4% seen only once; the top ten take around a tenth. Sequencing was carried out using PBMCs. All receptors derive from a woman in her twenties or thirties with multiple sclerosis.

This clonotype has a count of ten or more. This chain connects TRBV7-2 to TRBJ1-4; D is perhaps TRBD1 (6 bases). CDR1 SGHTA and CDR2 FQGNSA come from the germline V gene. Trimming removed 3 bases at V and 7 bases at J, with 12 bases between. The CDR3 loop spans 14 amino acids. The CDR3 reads CASSFTGRGEKLFF. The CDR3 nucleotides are TGTGCCAGCAGCTTTACAGGGCGCGGTGAAAAACTGTTTTTT.

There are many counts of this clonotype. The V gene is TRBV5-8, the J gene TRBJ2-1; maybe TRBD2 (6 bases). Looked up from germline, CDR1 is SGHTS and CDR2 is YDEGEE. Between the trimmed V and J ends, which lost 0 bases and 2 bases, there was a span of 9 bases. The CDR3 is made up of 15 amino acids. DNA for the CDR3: TGTGCCAGCAGCTTGGGGCGGGGACCCTACAATGAGCAGTTCTTC. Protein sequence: CASSLGRGPYNEQFF.

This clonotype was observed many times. The CDR3 DNA sequence: TGTGCCAGCAGCCTGACAGGGAGCAATCAGCCCCAGCATTTT. Translated: CASSLTGSNQPQHF. This chain uses TRBV12-3 or TRBV12-4 with TRBJ1-5; 7 bases map to TRBD1. J was trimmed by 1 base and V by 6 bases; bases with no gene match: 3. The CDR3 totals 14 residues.

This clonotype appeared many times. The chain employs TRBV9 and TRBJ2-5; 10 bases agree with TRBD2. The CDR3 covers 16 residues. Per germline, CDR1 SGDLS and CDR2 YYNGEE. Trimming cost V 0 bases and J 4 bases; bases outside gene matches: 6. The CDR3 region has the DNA TGTGCCAGCAGCGTAGATGTCAGCGGGGGGGGAGAGACCCAGTACTTC. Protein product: CASSVDVSGGGETQYF.

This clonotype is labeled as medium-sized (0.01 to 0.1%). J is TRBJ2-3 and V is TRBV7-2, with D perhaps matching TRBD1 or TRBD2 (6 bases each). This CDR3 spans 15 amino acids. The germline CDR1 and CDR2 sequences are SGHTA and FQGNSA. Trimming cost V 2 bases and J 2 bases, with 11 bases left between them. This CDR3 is CASSLNPGATDTQYF. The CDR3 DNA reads TGTGCCAGCAGCTTAAATCCGGGGGCCACAGATACGCAGTATTTT.

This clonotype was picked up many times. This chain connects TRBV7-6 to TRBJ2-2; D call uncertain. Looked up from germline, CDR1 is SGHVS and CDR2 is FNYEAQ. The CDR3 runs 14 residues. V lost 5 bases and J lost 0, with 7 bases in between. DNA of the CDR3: TGTGCCAGCAGCCCCACCCCGAACACCGGGGAGCTGTTTTTT. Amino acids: CASSPTPNTGELFF.

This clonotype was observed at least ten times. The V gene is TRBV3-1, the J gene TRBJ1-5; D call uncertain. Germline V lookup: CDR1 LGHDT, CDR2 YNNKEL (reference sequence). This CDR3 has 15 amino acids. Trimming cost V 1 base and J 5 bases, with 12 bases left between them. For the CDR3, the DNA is TGTGCCAGCAGCCAAGTCCTGGTTCACGATCAGCCCCAGCATTTT. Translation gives CASSQVLVHDQPQHF. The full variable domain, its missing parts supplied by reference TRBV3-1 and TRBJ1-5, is DTAVSQTPKYLVTQMGNDKSIKCEQNLGHDTMYWYKQDSKKFLKIMFSYNNKELIINETVPNRFSPKSPDKAHLNLHINSLELGDSAVYFCASSQVLVHDQPQHFGDGTRLSIL.

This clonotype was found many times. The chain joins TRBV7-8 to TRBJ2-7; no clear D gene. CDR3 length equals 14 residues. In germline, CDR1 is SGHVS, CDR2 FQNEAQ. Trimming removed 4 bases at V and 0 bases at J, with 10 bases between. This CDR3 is CASSSLMSSYEQYF. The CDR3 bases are TGTGCCAGCAGCTCTTTAATGAGCTCCTACGAGCAGTACTTC.

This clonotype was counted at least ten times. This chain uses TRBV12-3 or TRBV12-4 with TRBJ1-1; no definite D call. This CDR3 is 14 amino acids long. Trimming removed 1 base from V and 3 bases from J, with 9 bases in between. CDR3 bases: TGTGCCAGCAGTTTAGAAGGGTTCTACACTGAAGCTTTCTTT. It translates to CASSLEGFYTEAFF.

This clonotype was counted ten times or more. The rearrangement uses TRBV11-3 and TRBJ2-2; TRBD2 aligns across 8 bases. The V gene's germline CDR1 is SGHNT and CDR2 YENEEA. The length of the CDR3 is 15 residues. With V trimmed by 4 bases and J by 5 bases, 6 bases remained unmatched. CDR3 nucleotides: TGTGCCAGCAGCTCCGGGGGGGCCTTAACCGGGGAGCTGTTTTTT. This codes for CASSSGGALTGELFF.

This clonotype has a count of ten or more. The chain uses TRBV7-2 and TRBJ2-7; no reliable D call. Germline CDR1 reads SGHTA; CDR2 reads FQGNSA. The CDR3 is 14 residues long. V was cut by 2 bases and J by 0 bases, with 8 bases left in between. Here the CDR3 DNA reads TGTGCCAGCAGCTTATGGGCCAGCTCCTACGAGCAGTACTTC. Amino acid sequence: CASSLWASSYEQYF.

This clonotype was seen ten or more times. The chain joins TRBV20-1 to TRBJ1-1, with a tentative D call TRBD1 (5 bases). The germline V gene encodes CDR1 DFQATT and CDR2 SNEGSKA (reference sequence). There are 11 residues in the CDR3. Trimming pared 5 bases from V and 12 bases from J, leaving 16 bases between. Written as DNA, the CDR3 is TGCAGTGCTCCCGGACGGGGGGTGACTTTCTTT. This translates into CSAPGRGVTFF.

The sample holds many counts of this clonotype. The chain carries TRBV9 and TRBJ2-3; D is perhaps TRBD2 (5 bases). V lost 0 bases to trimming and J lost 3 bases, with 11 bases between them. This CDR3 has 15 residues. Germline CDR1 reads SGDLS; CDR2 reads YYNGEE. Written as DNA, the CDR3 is TGTGCCAGCAGCGTAGAGGGAGCGGAGACAGATACGCAGTATTTT. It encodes CASSVEGAETDTQYF.

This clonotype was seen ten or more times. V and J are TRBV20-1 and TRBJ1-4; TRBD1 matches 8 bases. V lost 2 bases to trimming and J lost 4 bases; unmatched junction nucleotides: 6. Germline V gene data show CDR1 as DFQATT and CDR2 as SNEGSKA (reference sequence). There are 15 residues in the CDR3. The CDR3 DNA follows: TGCAGTGCTAGATTTACGGACAGGGTTAATGAAAAACTGTTTTTT. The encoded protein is CSARFTDRVNEKLFF.

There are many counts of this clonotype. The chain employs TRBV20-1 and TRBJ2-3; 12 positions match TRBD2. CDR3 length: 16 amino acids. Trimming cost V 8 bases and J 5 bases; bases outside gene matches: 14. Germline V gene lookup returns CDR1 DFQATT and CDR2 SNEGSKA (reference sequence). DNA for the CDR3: TGCAGTTTGGAAATCCGACTAGCGGGGGATGTAGATACGCAGTATTTT. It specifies CSLEIRLAGDVDTQYF.

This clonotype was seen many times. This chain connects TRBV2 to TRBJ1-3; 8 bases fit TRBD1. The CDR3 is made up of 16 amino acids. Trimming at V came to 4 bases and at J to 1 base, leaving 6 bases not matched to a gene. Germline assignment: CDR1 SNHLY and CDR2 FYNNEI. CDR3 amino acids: CASSVPTGESGNTIYF. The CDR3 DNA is TGTGCCAGCAGTGTACCGACAGGGGAGTCTGGAAACACCATATATTTT.

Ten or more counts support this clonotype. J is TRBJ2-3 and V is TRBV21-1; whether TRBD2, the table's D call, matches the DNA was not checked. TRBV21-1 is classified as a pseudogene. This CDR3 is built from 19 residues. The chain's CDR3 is CASSLYGTSGVALNLAQYF. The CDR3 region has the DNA TGTGCCAGCAGCCTGTATGGGACTAGCGGGGTAGCCCTCAATCTTGCGCAGTATTTT.

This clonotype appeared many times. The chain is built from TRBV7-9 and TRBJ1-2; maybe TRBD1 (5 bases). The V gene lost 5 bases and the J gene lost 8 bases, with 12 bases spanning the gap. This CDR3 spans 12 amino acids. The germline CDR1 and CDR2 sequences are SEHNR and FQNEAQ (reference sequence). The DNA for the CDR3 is TGTGCCAGCAGCATGGGACGTAAAGGCTACACCTTC. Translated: CASSMGRKGYTF.

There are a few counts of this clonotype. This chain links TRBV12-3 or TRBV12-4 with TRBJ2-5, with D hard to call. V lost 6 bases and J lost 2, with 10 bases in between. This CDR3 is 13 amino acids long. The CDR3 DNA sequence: TGTGCCAGCAGCCGTGGACGGCAAGAGACCCAGTACTTC. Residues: CASSRGRQETQYF.

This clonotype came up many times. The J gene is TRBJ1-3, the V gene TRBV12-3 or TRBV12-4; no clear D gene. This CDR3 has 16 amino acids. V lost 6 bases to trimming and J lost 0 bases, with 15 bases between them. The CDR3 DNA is TGTGCCAGCAGGGCCTGGGTGGTTAGCTCTGGAAACACCATATATTTT. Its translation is CASRAWVVSSGNTIYF.

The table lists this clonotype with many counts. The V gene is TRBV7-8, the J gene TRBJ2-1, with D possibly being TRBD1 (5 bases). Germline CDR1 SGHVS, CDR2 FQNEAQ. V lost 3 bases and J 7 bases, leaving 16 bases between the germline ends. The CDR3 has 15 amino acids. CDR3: CASSFGWGEANEQFF. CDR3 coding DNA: TGTGCCAGCAGCTTCGGCTGGGGCGAGGCGAATGAGCAGTTCTTC.

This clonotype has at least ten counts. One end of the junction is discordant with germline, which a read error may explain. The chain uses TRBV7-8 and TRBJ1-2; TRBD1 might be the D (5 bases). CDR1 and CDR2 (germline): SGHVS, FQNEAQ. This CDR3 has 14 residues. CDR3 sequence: CASSLSDSGTGYTF. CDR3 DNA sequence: TGTGCCAGCAGCTTAAGTGACAGCGGGACGGGCTATACCTTC.

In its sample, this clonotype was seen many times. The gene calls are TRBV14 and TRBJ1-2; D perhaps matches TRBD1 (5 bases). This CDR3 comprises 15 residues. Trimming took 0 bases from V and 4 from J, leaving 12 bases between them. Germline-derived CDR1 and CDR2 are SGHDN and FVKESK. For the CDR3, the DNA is TGTGCCAGCAGCCAAGATACGAAAAGGGGCTATGGCTACACCTTC. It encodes CASSQDTKRGYGYTF.

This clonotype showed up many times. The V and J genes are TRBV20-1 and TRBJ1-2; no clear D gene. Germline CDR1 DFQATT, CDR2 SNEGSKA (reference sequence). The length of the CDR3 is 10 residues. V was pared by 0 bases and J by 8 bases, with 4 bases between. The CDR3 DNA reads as TGCAGTGCTAGAGATATGGGCTACACCTTC. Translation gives CSARDMGYTF.

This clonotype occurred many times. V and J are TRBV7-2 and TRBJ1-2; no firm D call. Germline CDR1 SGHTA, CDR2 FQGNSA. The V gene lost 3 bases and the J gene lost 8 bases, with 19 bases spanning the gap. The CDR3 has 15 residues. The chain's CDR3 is CASSFLIRDAKGYTF. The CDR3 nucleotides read TGTGCCAGCAGCTTCCTAATTCGAGACGCGAAGGGCTACACCTTC.

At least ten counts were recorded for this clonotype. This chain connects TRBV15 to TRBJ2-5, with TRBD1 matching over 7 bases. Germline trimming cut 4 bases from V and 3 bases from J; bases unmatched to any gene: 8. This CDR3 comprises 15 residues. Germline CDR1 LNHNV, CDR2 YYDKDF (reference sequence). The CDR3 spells CATSTPGQREETQYF. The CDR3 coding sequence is TGTGCCACCAGCACCCCGGGACAGAGGGAAGAGACCCAGTACTTC.

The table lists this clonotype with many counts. The CDR3 reads CASSPGAGGGEQFF. CDR3 DNA: TGTGCCAGCTCACCGGGTGCAGGGGGCGGTGAGCAGTTCTTC. V is TRBV18 and J is TRBJ2-1; 8 nucleotides agree with TRBD1. CDR1 and CDR2 from the germline V gene are KGHSH and LQKENI. Trimming took 3 bases from V and 9 from J; bases not matched to a gene: 7. This CDR3 spans 14 amino acids. Filled out from reference TRBV18 and TRBJ2-1, the complete variable domain reads NAGVMQNPRHLVRRRGQEARLRCSPMKGHSHVYWYRQLPEEGLKFMVYLQKENIIDESGMPKERFSAEFPKEGPSILRIQQVVRGDSAAYFCASSPGAGGGEQFFGPGTRLTVL.

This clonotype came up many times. The CDR3 DNA follows: TGTGCCAGCAGCTTACGAGGCGGTCCTATGCAGCCCCAGCATTTT. Protein: CASSLRGGPMQPQHF. This chain uses TRBV7-2 with TRBJ1-5, with D unclear. The V gene's germline CDR1 is SGHTA and CDR2 FQGNSA. This CDR3 spans 15 amino acids. Trimming cost V 2 bases and J 7 bases, with 15 bases left between them.

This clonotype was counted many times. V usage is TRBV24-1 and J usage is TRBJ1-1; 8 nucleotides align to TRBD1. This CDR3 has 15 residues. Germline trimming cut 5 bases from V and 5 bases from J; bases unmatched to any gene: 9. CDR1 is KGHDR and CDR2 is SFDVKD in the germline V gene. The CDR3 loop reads CATSAGTGGKTEAFF. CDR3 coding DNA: TGTGCCACCAGTGCCGGAACAGGGGGTAAGACTGAAGCTTTCTTT.

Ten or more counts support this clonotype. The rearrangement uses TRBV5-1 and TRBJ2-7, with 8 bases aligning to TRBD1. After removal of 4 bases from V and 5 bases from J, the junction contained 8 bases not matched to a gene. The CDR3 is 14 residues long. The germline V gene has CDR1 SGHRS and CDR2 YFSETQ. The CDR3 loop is CASSTGQGFDEQYF. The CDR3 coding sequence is TGCGCCAGCAGCACCGGACAGGGTTTCGACGAGCAGTACTTC.